A selection of T cell receptor beta chains follows, all from one sample in a study of cytomegalovirus exposure and HLA in healthy donors. Produced via immunoSEQ multiplex PCR; TCRdb's table is partial and in-frame only. This repertoire shows 110,000 to 150,000 clones, roughly 71% found once; its top ten account for 7%. The sample taken for sequencing was PBMCs. The receptors stem from a man under 40 in good health and CMV-seronegative. Both conserved end residues are part of each CDR3. Expanded clones get a size class; other rows say once, few or many, or leave the size out.

abundance	v_gene	j_gene	CDR3aa
NA	TRBV28	TRBJ2-7	CASSPNPGTTSYEQYF
once	TRBV11-2	TRBJ2-2	CASSLVGRAAGELFF
NA	TRBV14	TRBJ1-3	CASSQGRYTSSGNTIYF
NA	TRBV28	TRBJ2-7	CATYSGFTYEQYF
NA	TRBV5-1	TRBJ2-1	CASSPGGTSGRGEQFF
NA	TRBV18	TRBJ2-5	CASSRGQGYQETQYF
NA	TRBV15	NA	CATSREGGVSSYEQYF
NA	TRBV7-3	TRBJ2-2	CASSPMNTGELFF
NA	TRBV7-3	TRBJ1-1	CASSLRGRTEAFF
once	TRBV5-1	TRBJ1-4	CASSLGAIHEKLFF
few	TRBV10-3	TRBJ2-5	CAISGGAAGPETQYF
NA	TRBV5-1	TRBJ1-2	CASSFALTGFYGYTF
NA	TRBV5-8	TRBJ2-1	CASSPTGATYNEQFF
NA	TRBV5-4	TRBJ2-7	CASKKGGSGRSEQYF
once	TRBV21-1	TRBJ2-7	CASSSREVEQYF
NA	TRBV6-5	TRBJ2-3	CASRISMDTQYF
NA	TRBV19	TRBJ1-3	CATAQVFSGNTIYF
few	TRBV27	TRBJ1-6	CASRQGNSPLHF
NA	TRBV15	TRBJ2-2	CATSRGRQGALLSGELFF
NA	TRBV5-1	TRBJ2-4	CASSFQGFNSQYF
NA	TRBV11-3	TRBJ2-2	CASSSTGTIGTGELFF
NA	TRBV28	TRBJ2-7	CASSFDGGWGYEQYF
once	TRBV7-9	TRBJ1-5	CASSLEGQGNQPQHF
NA	TRBV7-8	TRBJ2-1	CASSFKGGSSYNEQFF
few	TRBV4-1	TRBJ2-3	CASSQDWASGLGDTQYF
once	TRBV7-8	TRBJ2-3	CASAFPAGARDTQYF
NA	TRBV5-1	TRBJ2-7	CASSLGLTYEQYF
NA	TRBV5-4	TRBJ2-2	CASSLEGASTGELFF
NA	TRBV5-6	TRBJ2-5	CASSAWGSGGTQETQYF
NA	TRBV19	TRBJ2-7	CASTRGQLEGSEQYF
NA	TRBV27	TRBJ1-3	CASSLPGNTIYF
NA	TRBV18	TRBJ2-1	CASSFAGPQAPNEQFF
NA	TRBV29-1	TRBJ2-7	CSVRWLGSYEQYF
NA	TRBV7-9	TRBJ1-1	CASSLALAGSNTEAFF
NA	TRBV18	TRBJ2-1	CASSPHQGYNEQFF
NA	TRBV7-9	TRBJ2-2	CASSLSGGPLAGELFF
NA	TRBV5-4	TRBJ1-1	CASSLGLQGHTEAFF
once	TRBV7-9	TRBJ2-5	CASSSRETQYF
NA	TRBV5-4	TRBJ2-4	CASSWEKNSQYF
NA	TRBV19	TRBJ1-1	CASSRSTGGGKNTEAFF
few	TRBV28	TRBJ1-5	CASSLYRFYSNQPQHF
NA	TRBV5-5	TRBJ2-3	CASSPDRGRTDTQYF
few	TRBV7-8	TRBJ2-7	CASRPTSGWGYEQYF
NA	TRBV5-4	TRBJ1-1	CASSLGGAGGMNTEAFF
NA	TRBV6-5	TRBJ1-3	CASSPTGRSGNTIYF
NA	TRBV11-2	TRBJ1-2	CASSPGRDYGYTF
NA	TRBV28	TRBJ2-5	CASSLRDRDGETQYF
NA	TRBV7-6	TRBJ2-5	CASSQYQETQYF
NA	TRBV7-3	TRBJ1-1	CASSPDRWTEAFF